The 32 T cell receptor beta chains given below trace back to one sample, sequenced in a study of blood T cells in healthy people across ages. The authors ran a second PCR of about 6 to 11 cycles using a sample-barcoded 5' primer and a J-beta primer mix. MiXCR, run by TCRdb on the 5' RACE reads, gives a single entry per CDR3 protein. This sample has approximately 730,000 distinct CDR3 sequences, with 50% to 65% found just once. The material sequenced was blood. Receptors originate from a man older than 75 in good health.

In its sample, this clonotype was seen once. CDR3 in DNA: TGTGCCAGCAGTTATCTCAATCAGCCCCAGCATTTT. Residues: CASSYLNQPQHF. The V gene is TRBV6-6, the J gene TRBJ1-5; D unclear. The CDR3 extends over 12 amino acids. The germline V and J ends were trimmed by 3 bases and 3 bases, with 3 bases remaining between them. CDR1 MNHNY and CDR2 SVGAGI come from the germline V gene (reference sequence).

In this sample, this clonotype turned up a few times. The J gene is TRBJ2-5, the V gene TRBV4-1, with 8 nucleotides matching TRBD2. V lost 1 base, J lost 5 bases, and 9 bases stayed unmatched. The CDR3 is 16 residues long. Germline CDR1 reads MGHRA; CDR2 reads YSYEKL. The CDR3 here is CASSQVSSGTRETQYF. The CDR3 DNA sequence: TGCGCCAGCAGCCAAGTGAGTAGCGGGACACGGGAGACCCAGTACTTC.

V usage is TRBV3-1 and J usage is TRBJ1-2, with D possibly being TRBD1 (6 bases). The V gene lost 1 base and the J gene lost 4 bases, with 10 bases spanning the gap. Per the germline V gene, CDR1 is LGHDT and CDR2 is YNNKEL (reference sequence). CDR3 length equals 14 residues. CDR3 region: CASSQGDRLYGYTF. DNA of the CDR3: TGTGCCAGCAGCCAAGGAGACAGGCTCTATGGCTACACCTTC.

This clonotype occurred a few times. The chain recombines TRBV29-1 with TRBJ2-1; TRBD2 matches 10 bases. From germline, CDR1 is SQVTM and CDR2 ANQGSEA. There are 17 residues in the CDR3. CDR3 DNA sequence: TGCACCGCCGTGAGTAGCGGGAGGCCTCAGCTATACAATGAGCAGTTCTTC. It encodes CTAVSSGRPQLYNEQFF.

V and J are TRBV6-1 and TRBJ1-6; the D is unclear. Germline V gene lookup returns CDR1 MNHNS and CDR2 SASEGT. This CDR3 contains 15 residues. V was shortened by 7 bases and J by 5 bases, with 15 bases between the two germline ends. The CDR3 here is CASKGRHSNNSPLHF. CDR3 nucleotide sequence: TGTGCCAGCAAAGGGCGGCACAGCAATAATTCACCCCTCCACTTT.

This sequence joins TRBV7-2 and TRBJ1-4; 9 positions agree with TRBD1. Germline CDR1 and CDR2: SGHTA and FQGNSA. Trimming removed 2 bases from V and 5 bases from J; junction bases left unmatched: 6. The CDR3 is 16 residues long. The CDR3 sequence: CASSLRRDRVNEKLFF. DNA of the CDR3: TGTGCCAGCAGCTTAAGAAGGGACAGGGTAAATGAAAAACTGTTTTTT.

For the CDR3, the DNA is TGTGCCAGCAGCCCCCGCGACGGGAGGGCCAGCTCCTACAATGAGCAGTACTTC. Translation gives CASSPRDGRASSYNEQYF. V usage is TRBV11-1 and J usage is TRBJ2-1, with 8 bases matching TRBD2. The J call is uncertain, as TRBJ2-7 better fits the DNA end. Germline V gene sequence: CDR1 SGHAT, CDR2 FQDESV (reference sequence). CDR3 length: 18 amino acids.

The chain joins TRBV7-2 to TRBJ1-4; weak D call: TRBD1 (6 bases). V lost 5 bases, J lost 7 bases, and 11 bases lay in between. Per germline, CDR1 SGHTA and CDR2 FQGNSA. The CDR3 spans 13 residues. Here the CDR3 reads CASSGQTGEKLFF. The CDR3 nucleotides are TGTGCCAGCAGCGGACAGACGGGTGAAAAACTGTTTTTT.

This clonotype showed up just a few times. The gene calls are TRBV27 and TRBJ2-6, with D tentatively TRBD1 (5 bases). Trimming took off 5 bases at V and 0 bases at J, with 14 bases between the two ends. Germline V CDR1 and CDR2: MNHEY, SMNVEV (reference sequence). The CDR3 length is 17 residues. In nucleotides, the CDR3 is TGTGCCAGCAGTACGAGGACACCAACCTCTGGGGCCAACGTCCTGACTTTC. Encoded protein: CASSTRTPTSGANVLTF. The full variable domain, its missing parts supplied by reference TRBV27 and TRBJ2-6, is EAQVTQNPRYLITVTGKKLTVTCSQNMNHEYMSWYRQDPGLGLRQIYYSMNVEVTDKGDVPEGYKVSRKEKRNFPLILESPSPNQTSLYFCASSTRTPTSGANVLTFGAGSRLTVL.

The chain has TRBV4-2 and TRBJ2-3, with TRBD2 matching 9 bases. CDR1 is LGHNA and CDR2 is YNFKEQ in the germline V gene. The CDR3 covers 17 residues. The V segment lost 4 bases and the J segment 4 bases; nucleotides outside the gene matches: 12. The chain's CDR3 is CASSRSLATSGPDTQYF. CDR3 DNA sequence: TGTGCCAGCAGCCGTTCTCTAGCGACTAGCGGTCCAGATACGCAGTATTTT.

CDR3 region: CASSDSVETQYF. The CDR3 DNA reads TGCGCCAGCAGTGACAGCGTGGAGACCCAGTACTTC. This rearrangement joins TRBV10-1 to TRBJ2-7; D remains ambiguous. The tail of the sequence fits TRBJ2-5 better, so the J call may be wrong. CDR3 size: 12 residues. Per the germline V gene, CDR1 is WNHNN and CDR2 is SYGVQD (reference sequence).

This clonotype appeared a few times. This rearrangement joins TRBV18 to TRBJ2-1; D is uncertain. Germline V lookup: CDR1 KGHSH, CDR2 LQKENI. V lost 2 bases, J lost 7 bases, and 6 bases lay in between. The CDR3 covers 12 residues. The CDR3 bases are TGTGCCAGCTCACCAGACTTTAATGAGCAGTTCTTC. Protein: CASSPDFNEQFF.

The gene calls are TRBV4-1 and TRBJ2-2; D not certain. V gave up 4 bases and J gave up 5 bases, with 14 bases separating them. The germline V gene encodes CDR1 MGHRA and CDR2 YSYEKL. The CDR3 consists of 15 residues. The DNA for the CDR3 is TGCGCCAGCAGCCCTCGAGTCCCCAGGACCGGGGAGCTGTTTTTT. Translating it yields CASSPRVPRTGELFF.

V gene TRBV2 combines with J gene TRBJ2-3; 9 nucleotides align to TRBD2. The CDR3 sequence is 17 residues long. Germline trimming cut 7 bases from V and 14 bases from J; bases unmatched to any gene: 25. Germline CDR1 is SNHLY and CDR2 is FYNNEI. CDR3 loop: CASNSGLALTEHRYAYF. The CDR3 nucleotides are TGTGCCAGCAACTCGGGACTAGCATTAACAGAGCACAGATACGCGTATTTT.

This clonotype was detected a few times. The rearrangement uses TRBV12-3 or TRBV12-4 and TRBJ2-3; 12 nucleotides match TRBD2. The CDR3 totals 17 residues. Trimming cost V 2 bases and J 3 bases; bases outside gene matches: 6. In nucleotides, the CDR3 is TGTGCCAGCAGTTTAATGACTAGCGGGAGCAGAACAGATACGCAGTATTTT. Translated, it gives CASSLMTSGSRTDTQYF.

The rearrangement joins TRBV20-1 to TRBJ2-1; 12 bases are shared with TRBD2. The CDR3 runs 15 residues. V was pared by 0 bases and J by 8 bases, with 5 bases of the junction left unmatched. CDR1 DFQATT and CDR2 SNEGSKA come from the germline V gene (reference sequence). CDR3 loop: CSARDWTSGKDEQFF. CDR3 nucleotide sequence: TGCAGTGCTAGAGATTGGACTAGCGGGAAAGATGAGCAGTTCTTC.

The V gene is TRBV25-1, the J gene TRBJ2-3, with D perhaps matching TRBD1 or TRBD2 (5 bases each). Germline V lookup: CDR1 MGHDK, CDR2 SYGVNS. The length of the CDR3 is 17 residues. The V and J ends lost 10 bases and 0 bases respectively, with 23 bases between them. Written as DNA, the CDR3 is TGTGCCATCCTCCGGGACGGACATCGATCAAGCACAGATACGCAGTATTTT. Amino acids: CAILRDGHRSSTDTQYF.

J is TRBJ2-5 and V is TRBV12-3 or TRBV12-4; 15 nucleotides match TRBD2. Trimming at V came to 4 bases and at J to 11 bases, leaving 23 bases not matched to a gene. The CDR3 extends over 20 amino acids. The CDR3: CASSSGRTSGRAFSYNEQYF. The DNA of the CDR3 is TGTGCCAGCAGTTCAGGTCGGACTAGCGGGAGGGCCTTCTCCTACAATGAGCAGTACTTC.

This clonotype was seen more than once but under ten times. The chain joins TRBV5-1 to TRBJ1-2; 7 nucleotides agree with TRBD1. The CDR3 consists of 15 residues. Germline CDR1 is SGHRS and CDR2 is YFSETQ. J was trimmed by 4 bases and V by 4 bases; bases with no gene match: 10. The CDR3 loop reads CASSGTTGASYGYTF. CDR3 bases: TGCGCCAGCAGCGGGACAACAGGGGCTAGCTATGGCTACACCTTC.

This clonotype showed up just a few times. This chain connects TRBV28 to TRBJ2-5; maybe TRBD1 (5 bases). The CDR3 is made up of 15 amino acids. The V gene lost 7 bases and the J gene lost 11 bases, with 26 bases spanning the gap. Germline CDR1 MDHEN, CDR2 SYDVKM. CDR3 DNA: TGTGCCAGCAAGCAGGGCGGACCCCGCTTCGGAGAGCAGTACTTC. This encodes CASKQGGPRFGEQYF.

This clonotype appeared a few times. The J gene is TRBJ2-7, the V gene TRBV27, with D possibly matching TRBD1 (5 bases). The V end lost 2 bases, the J end lost 3 bases, and 8 bases lay between the germline ends. Per germline, CDR1 MNHEY and CDR2 SMNVEV (reference sequence). The CDR3 extends over 13 amino acids. CDR3 in DNA: TGTGCCAGCAGTTTAGACAGTCACTACGAGCAGTACTTC. Encoded protein: CASSLDSHYEQYF.

This clonotype was detected only a few times. The chain recombines TRBV5-6 with TRBJ2-1; unclear D gene. Trimming removed 2 bases at V and 2 bases at J, with 11 bases between. This CDR3 has 15 amino acids. CDR1 is SGHDT, CDR2 YYEEEE, per germline. CDR3 sequence: CASSLVRLTYNEQFF. The CDR3 DNA is TGTGCCAGCAGCTTAGTCAGGTTAACCTACAATGAGCAGTTCTTC.

Only a few counts were recorded for this clonotype. The chain employs TRBV12-3 or TRBV12-4 and TRBJ1-6; TRBD1 aligns across 7 bases. Trimming removed 6 bases from V and 1 base from J; junction bases left unmatched: 3. This CDR3 region has 15 residues. For the CDR3, the DNA is TGTGCCAGCAGCCCGACAGGGTCCTATAATTCACCCCTCCACTTT. As protein: CASSPTGSYNSPLHF.

This clonotype showed up just once. J is TRBJ1-6 and V is TRBV20-1, with D uncertain. CDR3 length: 13 amino acids. The germline V and J ends were trimmed by 7 bases and 9 bases, with 16 bases remaining between them. Germline CDR1 DFQATT, CDR2 SNEGSKA (reference sequence). The DNA of the CDR3 is TGCAGTGACCACGGATTAGAGGGTTCACCCCTCCACTTT. It yields the protein CSDHGLEGSPLHF.

V is TRBV29-1 and J is TRBJ1-1; D is undetermined. Trimming removed 5 bases at V and 4 bases at J, with 11 bases between. CDR1 and CDR2 from the germline V gene are SQVTM and ANQGSEA. The CDR3 runs to 12 residues. DNA for the CDR3: TGCAGCGTTCACATCATGGGCACTGAAGCTTTCTTT. Translated, it gives CSVHIMGTEAFF.

This sequence joins TRBV13 and TRBJ2-6; D uncertain. CDR1 is PRHDT, CDR2 FYEKMQ, per germline (reference sequence). There are 15 residues in the CDR3. V dropped 5 bases and J dropped 0 bases, with 8 bases sitting between them. In DNA form, the CDR3 reads TGTGCCAGCAGCATCCGGATCTCTGGGGCCAACGTCCTGACTTTC. Translated: CASSIRISGANVLTF.

This clonotype was detected a few times. V is TRBV3-1 and J is TRBJ2-5; 8 nucleotides align to TRBD1. Germline trimming cut 1 base from V and 5 bases from J; bases unmatched to any gene: 3. CDR1 and CDR2 from the germline V gene are LGHDT and YNNKEL (reference sequence). The CDR3 length is 14 residues. CDR3 sequence: CASSQVDRAETQYF. In nucleotides, the CDR3 is TGTGCCAGCAGCCAAGTGGACAGGGCTGAGACCCAGTACTTC.

The chain joins TRBV25-1 to TRBJ2-7, with a weak D call TRBD1 (5 bases). V shed 6 bases and J shed 3 bases, with 9 bases lying between them. The CDR3 spans 12 residues. Per germline, CDR1 MGHDK and CDR2 SYGVNS. Written as DNA, the CDR3 is TGTGCCAGCAGCGACAGTTTCTACGAGCAGTACTTC. Its translation: CASSDSFYEQYF.

The CDR3 loop is CSLKALTGDKNIQYF. CDR3 coding DNA: TGCAGTCTAAAAGCCTTGACAGGGGACAAAAACATTCAGTACTTC. This sequence joins TRBV20-1 and TRBJ2-4; 8 bases align to TRBD1. Germline V lookup: CDR1 DFQATT, CDR2 SNEGSKA (reference sequence). This CDR3 region has 15 residues. V lost 8 bases and J lost 3; bases outside the gene matches: 12.

The chain combines TRBV27 with TRBJ2-4; D is unresolved. The CDR3 sequence is 16 residues long. The V gene's germline CDR1 is MNHEY and CDR2 SMNVEV (reference sequence). V was shortened by 4 bases and J by 1 base, with 14 bases between the two germline ends. The CDR3 here is CASSSKVRTAKNIQYF. The CDR3 DNA reads as TGTGCCAGCAGTTCGAAAGTCCGTACGGCCAAAAACATTCAGTACTTC.

The rearrangement joins TRBV11-2 to TRBJ2-7; D unresolved. The germline V gene has CDR1 SGHAT and CDR2 FQNNGV. V lost 0 bases, J lost 5 bases, and 11 bases lay in between. The length of the CDR3 is 14 residues. As DNA, the CDR3 is TGTGCCAGCAGCTTAGATACCCCTGGAGACGAGCAGTACTTC. This sequence encodes CASSLDTPGDEQYF.

This chain connects TRBV6-6 to TRBJ1-4; a weak D match, TRBD1 (5 bases). CDR1 and CDR2 from the germline V gene are MNHNY and SVGAGI (reference sequence). The ends were cut back, 6 bases at V and 0 bases at J, with 11 bases in the middle. This CDR3 is 15 amino acids long. The CDR3 DNA is TGTGCCAGCAGCCGGACACTTGCAACTAATGAAAAACTGTTTTTT. This encodes CASSRTLATNEKLFF.